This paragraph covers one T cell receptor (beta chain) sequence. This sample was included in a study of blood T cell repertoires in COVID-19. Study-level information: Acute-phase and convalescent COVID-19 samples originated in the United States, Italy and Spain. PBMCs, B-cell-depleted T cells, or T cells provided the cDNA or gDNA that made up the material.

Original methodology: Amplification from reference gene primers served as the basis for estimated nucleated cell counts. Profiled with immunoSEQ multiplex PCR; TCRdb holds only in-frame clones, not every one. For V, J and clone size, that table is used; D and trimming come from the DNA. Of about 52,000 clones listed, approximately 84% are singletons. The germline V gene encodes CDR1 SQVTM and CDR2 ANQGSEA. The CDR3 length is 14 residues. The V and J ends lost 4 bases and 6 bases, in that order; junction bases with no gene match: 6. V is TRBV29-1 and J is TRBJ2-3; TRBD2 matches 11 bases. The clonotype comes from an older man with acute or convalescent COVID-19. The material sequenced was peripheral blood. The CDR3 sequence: CSVGVAGGPDTQYF. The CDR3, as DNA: TGCAGCGTTGGGGTAGCGGGAGGGCCCGATACGCAGTATTTT.